The T cell receptor beta chain under discussion was sequenced for a study of blood T cell repertoires in COVID-19. Study context: Acute and convalescent COVID-19 specimens originated in the United States, Italy and Spain.

The repertoire was sequenced with immunoSEQ multiplex PCR; TCRdb's copy has only in-frame clones and lacks some. Of 200,000 or so clones in the sample, around 80% were seen once. This CDR3 spans 14 amino acids. V was trimmed by 2 bases and J by 2 bases, leaving 10 bases between them. CDR1 is MNHEY, CDR2 SMNVEV, per germline (reference sequence). Those enrolled, adults aged roughly 18 to 90 years, came from under 25 US areas. Clinical histories supplied by participants themselves formed the basis of cohort assignment. Symptom resolution, clearance, or two negative PCRs marked the recovered donors of Cohort 3.

The sample was PBMCs or T cells enriched from blood (not recorded which). The TCR originated in a man aged 60 to 75 who had recovered from COVID-19. The chain recombines TRBV27 with TRBJ2-7, with D possibly TRBD2 on 5 matching bases. This chain's CDR3 is CASSLNGRAYEQYF. CDR3 bases: TGTGCCAGCAGTTTAAATGGGCGGGCCTACGAGCAGTACTTC.